This T cell receptor beta chain was identified in a study of cytomegalovirus exposure and HLA in healthy donors. Looking at the study overall: It was reported in a later analysis that the same platform had been used for the 100 to 150 validation repertoires as for the approximately 670 first-cohort repertoires.

Study-wide findings and caveats: Most TCRs appeared rarely, but some public TCRs recurred in many donors. Overall, 164 TCR beta chains were annotated as cytomegalovirus-associated. According to a later analysis, TCR clusters from the first cohort tended to co-occur in the 120 or so validation repertoires.

V trimming: 5 bases; J trimming: 7 bases; junction bases outside the gene matches: 7. Germline values: CDR1 MNHEY, CDR2 SMNVEV (reference sequence). This CDR3 spans 13 amino acids. As concerns this clone: Its antigen is not identified.

Assay: immunoSEQ multiplex PCR; the TCRdb copy retains only in-frame clones and omits some. The sample holds some 170,000 clones, approximately 89% seen once. Source material: PBMCs. The TCR sequence derives from a man between 18 and 29 years old in good health and CMV-seropositive. The genes are TRBV27 and TRBJ1-2; 7 bases are shared with TRBD1. Here the CDR3 DNA reads TGTGCCAGCAGTGCAGGGGGAGCCTCTGGCTACACCTTC. Translated, it gives CASSAGGASGYTF.